Listed below are T cell receptor beta chains from one sample, sequenced in a study of CD8 T cells in Susac syndrome. MiXCR was run by TCRdb on the immunoSEQ multiplex PCR reads, yielding one entry per CDR3 protein. In the table there are about 300,000 distinct CDR3 sequences, approximately 81% of which are singletons. Sequencing was performed on CD8+ T cells from PBMCs. These receptors came from a human donor with multiple sclerosis. Both conserved end residues are part of each CDR3. A D gene is named only where the DNA matches it firmly. Clone size is given for some rows only: seen once, a few or many times, or a class if the clone is expanded.

.	TRBV10-3	.	TRBJ1-1	TGTGCCGTCAGTGAGCGTGGGTCCAGGACTGAAGCTTTCTTT	CAVSERGSRTEAFF
.	TRBV27	once	TRBJ2-7	TGTGCCAGCAGCTCCCTCGGCCCTCTCGAGCAGTACTTC	CASSSLGPLEQYF
TRBD2	TRBV5-1	.	TRBJ2-7	TGCGCCAGCAGCTTGGTCGGGACTAGCCCCTCTGAGCAGTACTTC	CASSLVGTSPSEQYF
.	TRBV2	.	TRBJ2-3	TGTGCCAGCCCCCCGACCCGGGATACGCAGTATTTT	CASPPTRDTQYF
.	TRBV7-9	few	TRBJ2-1	TGTGCCAGCATCCCCCCGGGCTACAATGAGCAGTTCTTC	CASIPPGYNEQFF
.	TRBV20-1	once	TRBJ1-6	TGCAGTGCTAGTGACCACCGACAGGAGGTCTTTAATTCACCCCTCCACTTT	CSASDHRQEVFNSPLHF
TRBD1	TRBV28	.	TRBJ1-1	TGTGCCAGCAGTGGACCCCATTCGGACAGGAGTTACACTGAAGCTTTCTTT	CASSGPHSDRSYTEAFF
.	TRBV7-3	.	TRBJ2-1	TGTGCCAGCAGCTTAGTCGGAGACCCCTACAATGAGCAGTTCTTC	CASSLVGDPYNEQFF
.	TRBV9	once	TRBJ2-7	TGTGCCAGCAGTGTCCGCTTCTCGGGTGTAAACGAGCAGTACTTC	CASSVRFSGVNEQYF
.	TRBV7-9	.	TRBJ2-1	TGTGCCAGCAGCTTAGCAGCGTGGGAGCAGTTCTTC	CASSLAAWEQFF
TRBD2	TRBV28	many	TRBJ2-7	TGTGCCAGCAGTTTCGGGACTAGCGGCTACGAGCAGTACTTC	CASSFGTSGYEQYF
.	TRBV27	.	TRBJ1-6	TGTGCCAGCAGTTTAATTAACTCTTTCTCCTATAATTCACCCCTCCACTTT	CASSLINSFSYNSPLHF
TRBD1	TRBV2	.	TRBJ1-5	TGTGCCAGTACCTTCCGGGGACAGAGCAATCAGCCCCAGCATTTT	CASTFRGQSNQPQHF
.	TRBV9	.	TRBJ2-1	TGTGCCAGCAACGGGAGATATAACTATGAGCAGTTCTTC	CASNGRYNYEQFF
.	TRBV28	.	TRBJ2-3	TGTGCCAGCAGTCCGTTCGAAGTTACGCAGTATTTT	CASSPFEVTQYF
.	TRBV5-1	.	TRBJ2-1	TGCGCCAGCGGAGACAGTTCCTACAATGAGCAGTTCTTC	CASGDSSYNEQFF
TRBD2	TRBV9	.	TRBJ2-7	TGTGCCAGCAGCGCGGGGGGGACTAACGTATACGAGCAGTACTTC	CASSAGGTNVYEQYF
.	TRBV19	.	TRBJ2-7	TGTGCCAGTAGTATGGGCCCCTCGGAGCAGTACTTC	CASSMGPSEQYF
TRBD2	TRBV27	.	TRBJ2-7	TGTGCCAGCACCCCAGCGGGATCCACCCACGAGCAGTACTTC	CASTPAGSTHEQYF
.	TRBV7-9	.	TRBJ2-7	TGTGCCAGCACCTCCGGATACTACGAGCAGTACTTC	CASTSGYYEQYF
.	TRBV5-5	.	TRBJ2-3	TGTGCCAGCAGCTTGTGGCAGGCGAGCACAGATACGCAGTATTTT	CASSLWQASTDTQYF
.	TRBV21-1	once	TRBJ2-1	TGTGCCAGCAGCACCCCGGGACTAGCGGGGTTAAGCTCCTACAATGAGCAGTTCTTC	CASSTPGLAGLSSYNEQFF
.	TRBV19	.	TRBJ2-1	TGTGCCAGTACATCAGGGGTTGGGGACAATGAGCAGTTCTTC	CASTSGVGDNEQFF
.	TRBV15	.	TRBJ2-1	TGTGCCACCAGGGCTGGCCTGAGATGGTTCTTC	CATRAGLRWFF
.	TRBV1	.	TRBJ1-2	TGCACCAGCAGCCAAGATCTACAAAATCGACAGTCCTCTGTCTGGGGCTACACCTTC	CTSSQDLQNRQSSVWGYTF
.	TRBV9	.	TRBJ2-1	TGTGCCAGCAGCGTAGCAGGGGCGGGGAGCTCCTACAATGAGCAGTTCTTC	CASSVAGAGSSYNEQFF
TRBD2	TRBV5-6	.	TRBJ2-1	TGTGCCAGCAGCGCACTAGCGGGAGAAAATGAGCAGTTCTTC	CASSALAGENEQFF
.	TRBV7-3	.	TRBJ2-3	TGTGCCAGCAGCGACCGGTTGGGGCGCACAGATACGCAGTATTTT	CASSDRLGRTDTQYF
.	TRBV3-1	.	TRBJ2-7	TGTGCCAGCAGCCGAAACATCGAAAAAAGGGGCGAGCAGTACTTC	CASSRNIEKRGEQYF
.	TRBV6-4	.	TRBJ2-5	TGTGCCAGCAGTGCACGCTCCAGGGGACTGTGGCTTTGGGAGACCCAGTACTTC	CASSARSRGLWLWETQYF
.	TRBV5-1	.	TRBJ2-7	TGCGCCAGCAGCTCCTGGGGGGTTTTCTACGAGCAGTACTTC	CASSSWGVFYEQYF
TRBD1	TRBV4-1	.	TRBJ1-2	TGCGCCAGCAGCCCCCGGGACAGGGACTTCAATGACTACACCTTC	CASSPRDRDFNDYTF
.	TRBV14	.	TRBJ2-3	TGTGCCAGCAGCCAAGTACACCCGTCCGGAGATACGCAGTATTTT	CASSQVHPSGDTQYF
.	TRBV15	.	TRBJ2-7	TGTGCCACCGCACAAGGACCAGCGGGCTACGAGCAGTACTTC	CATAQGPAGYEQYF
.	TRBV6-6	.	TRBJ2-2	TGTGCGGGGGGCATCACCACCGGGGAGCTGTTTTTT	CAGGITTGELFF
TRBD2	TRBV7-9	.	TRBJ2-7	TGTGCCAACAGCTTAGAGACTAGCGGGAGCTACGAGCAGTACTTC	CANSLETSGSYEQYF
.	TRBV5-6	.	TRBJ1-5	TGTGCCAGCAGCTCGTCACAGGGTTCCTATCAGCCCCAGCATTTT	CASSSSQGSYQPQHF
.	TRBV9	.	TRBJ1-4	TGTGCCAGCAGCGTAGCCGGGGGATCTAATGAAAAACTGTTTTTT	CASSVAGGSNEKLFF
TRBD2	TRBV10-2	few	TRBJ2-7	TGCGCCAGCAGTGAGGCGGGAGGGGACCCGGAGCAGTACTTC	CASSEAGGDPEQYF
.	TRBV6-1	.	TRBJ2-7	TGTGCCAGCAGTGAAGTTCCAGCGGGCTCCTACGAGCAGTACTTC	CASSEVPAGSYEQYF
.	TRBV13	once	TRBJ2-7	TGTGCCAGCAGCTTAGGTGGGACACTGGATTACGAGCAGTACTTC	CASSLGGTLDYEQYF
TRBD2	TRBV20-1	.	TRBJ2-7	TGCAGTGCTAGGTCCGGGACTAGCGGCCCCGAGCAGTACTTC	CSARSGTSGPEQYF
.	TRBV6-5	.	TRBJ2-2	TGTGCCAGCAGTTACTGGCAGGGTCGAAACACCGGGGAGCTGTTTTTT	CASSYWQGRNTGELFF
TRBD2	TRBV7-6	.	TRBJ2-7	TGTGCCAGCAGCTTAGGTGCCGGGGGGGGTTGGGACGAGCAGTACTTC	CASSLGAGGGWDEQYF
TRBD1	TRBV3-1	once	TRBJ2-1	TGTGCCAGCAGCCGTGGGGACAGCAACTCCTACAATGAGCAGTTCTTC	CASSRGDSNSYNEQFF
.	TRBV23-1	.	TRBJ2-5	TGCGCCTTAAGGGCGGGAAGACAAGAGACCCAGTACTTC	CALRAGRQETQYF
TRBD2	TRBV14	.	TRBJ2-4	TGTGCCAGCAGCCAAGATCAGGGAGGGCTTCTGGACCCCCAGTACTTC	CASSQDQGGLLDPQYF
.	TRBV6-2/TRBV6-3	.	TRBJ2-7	TGTGCCAGCAGTTACAGACTAGTCCGGTCCTACGAGCAGTACTTC	CASSYRLVRSYEQYF